The present entry profiles one T cell receptor (beta chain) with its context. Its specificity is unknown. The CDR3 contains 15 residues. V lost 5 bases and J lost 8; bases outside the gene matches: 8. Germline CDR1 and CDR2: SGHVS and FNYEAQ. CD8+CD57+ cell expansion had been shown by flow cytometry in patients chosen for sequencing. For CDR3 and TCR beta VDJ profiling, genomic DNA was the template used. MiXCR was run by TCRdb on the reads, yielding one entry per CDR3 protein. The data show some 200,000 distinct CDR3 sequences, 48% seen once. This record comes from a study of CD8+CD57+ T cells in acquired aplastic anemia. Turning to the study itself: Sorted CD4+ plus CD8+ cells gave DNA averaging approximately 3.2 ug.

Study conclusions and caveats: Found in both controls and patients were around 31 CD8+ CDR3 sequences.

The sequence was collected from a human donor with aplastic anemia. The sample taken for sequencing was sorted CD4+, CD8+, or CD8+CD57+ T cells (not recorded which) from PBMCs. The chain combines TRBV7-6 with TRBJ2-2; 10 bases line up with TRBD2. CDR3 sequence (DNA): TGTGCCAGCAGCCAAGATGTGACTAGCGGGGGGGAGCTGTTTTTT. This codes for CASSQDVTSGGELFF.